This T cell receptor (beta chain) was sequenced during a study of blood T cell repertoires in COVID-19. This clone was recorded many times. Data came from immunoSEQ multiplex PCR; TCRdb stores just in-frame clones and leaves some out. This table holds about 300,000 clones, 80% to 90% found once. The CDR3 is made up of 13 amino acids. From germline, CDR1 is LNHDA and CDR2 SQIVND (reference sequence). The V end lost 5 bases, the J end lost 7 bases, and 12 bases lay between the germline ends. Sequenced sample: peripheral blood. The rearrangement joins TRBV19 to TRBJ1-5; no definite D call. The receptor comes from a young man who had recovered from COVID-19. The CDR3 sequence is CASSVTTGQPQHF. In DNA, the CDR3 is TGTGCCAGTAGTGTCACGACTGGGCAGCCCCAGCATTTT.